This entry features one T cell receptor beta chain sequence. The antigen is undetermined. It was with 60 Vbeta and 13 Jbeta primers that the PCR ran. Only in-frame clones appear in the TCRdb table, and some are missing; sequencing was by immunoSEQ multiplex PCR. Of roughly 200,000 clones listed, over 80% are singletons. This sample was taken from a study of cytomegalovirus exposure and HLA in healthy donors. Study-level findings and limits: Later analysis placed DRB1 highest and HLA-C lowest in TCR association rates, which differed by HLA locus. Later analysis demonstrated an association between a missense DCLRE1C variant and TCR beta V- and J-gene trimming. Productive status was seen about 87% or about 30% of the time for most TCR beta V segments in an earlier analysis. V segments that were indistinguishable, TRBV6-2 and TRBV6-3 among them, were omitted from analysis.

After removal of 8 bases from V and 2 bases from J, the junction contained 8 bases not matched to a gene. Germline assignment: CDR1 SNHLY and CDR2 FYNNEI. The CDR3 totals 14 residues. Sequences were obtained from PBMCs. V and J are TRBV2 and TRBJ1-1; 7 nucleotides agree with TRBD1. The source is a boy aged 2 to 10 in good health and CMV-seronegative. CDR3 amino acids: CASGRQGANTEAFF. CDR3 in DNA: TGTGCCAGCGGGAGACAGGGCGCCAACACTGAAGCTTTCTTT.